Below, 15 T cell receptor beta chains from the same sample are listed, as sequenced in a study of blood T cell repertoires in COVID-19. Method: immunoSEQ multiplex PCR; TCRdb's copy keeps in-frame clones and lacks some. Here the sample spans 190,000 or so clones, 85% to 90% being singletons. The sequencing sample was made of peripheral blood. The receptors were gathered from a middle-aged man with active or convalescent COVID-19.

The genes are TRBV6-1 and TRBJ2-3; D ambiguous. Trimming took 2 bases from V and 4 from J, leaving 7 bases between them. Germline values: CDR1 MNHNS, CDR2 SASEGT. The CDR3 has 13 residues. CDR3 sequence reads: CASSETPADTQYF. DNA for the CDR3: TGTGCCAGCAGTGAAACCCCAGCAGATACGCAGTATTTT.

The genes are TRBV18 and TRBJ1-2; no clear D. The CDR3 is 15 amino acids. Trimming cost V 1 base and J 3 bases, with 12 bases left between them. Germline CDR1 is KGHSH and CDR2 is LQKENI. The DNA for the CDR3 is TGTGCCAGCTCACCACGCCAAGGAGCCGACTATGGCTACACCTTC. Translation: CASSPRQGADYGYTF. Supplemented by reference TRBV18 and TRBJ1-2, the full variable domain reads NAGVMQNPRHLVRRRGQEARLRCSPMKGHSHVYWYRQLPEEGLKFMVYLQKENIIDESGMPKERFSAEFPKEGPSILRIQQVVRGDSAAYFCASSPRQGADYGYTFGSGTRLTVV.

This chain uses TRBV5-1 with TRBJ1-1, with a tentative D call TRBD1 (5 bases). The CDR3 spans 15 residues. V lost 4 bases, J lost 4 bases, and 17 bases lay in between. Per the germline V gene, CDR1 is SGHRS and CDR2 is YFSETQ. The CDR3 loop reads CASSPIKAGGTEAFF. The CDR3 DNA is TGCGCCAGCAGCCCCATAAAGGCCGGGGGCACTGAAGCTTTCTTT.

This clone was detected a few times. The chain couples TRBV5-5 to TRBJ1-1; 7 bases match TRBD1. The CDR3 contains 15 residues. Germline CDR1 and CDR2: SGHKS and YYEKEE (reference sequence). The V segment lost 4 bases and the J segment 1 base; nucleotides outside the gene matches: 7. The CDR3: CASSPTTGRNTEAFF. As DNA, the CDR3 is TGTGCCAGCAGCCCAACGACAGGGAGGAACACTGAAGCTTTCTTT.

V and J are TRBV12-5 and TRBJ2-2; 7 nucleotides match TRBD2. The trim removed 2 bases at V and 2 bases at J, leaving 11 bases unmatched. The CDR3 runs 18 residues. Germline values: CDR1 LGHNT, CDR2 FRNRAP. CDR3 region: CASGLTPLGRGNTGELFF. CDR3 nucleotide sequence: TGTGCTAGTGGTTTGACTCCCCTGGGGAGGGGAAACACCGGGGAGCTGTTTTTT. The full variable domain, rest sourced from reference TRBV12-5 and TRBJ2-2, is DARVTQTPRHKVTEMGQEVTMRCQPILGHNTVFWYRQTMMQGLELLAYFRNRAPLDDSGMPKDRFSAEMPDATLATLKIQPSEPRDSAVYFCASGLTPLGRGNTGELFFGEGSRLTVL.

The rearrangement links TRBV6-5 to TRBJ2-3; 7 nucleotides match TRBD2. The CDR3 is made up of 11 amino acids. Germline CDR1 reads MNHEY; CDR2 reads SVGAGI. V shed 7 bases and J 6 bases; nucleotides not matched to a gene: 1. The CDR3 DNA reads TGTGCCAGCACCGGGGGGGATACGCAGTATTTT. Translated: CASTGGDTQYF.

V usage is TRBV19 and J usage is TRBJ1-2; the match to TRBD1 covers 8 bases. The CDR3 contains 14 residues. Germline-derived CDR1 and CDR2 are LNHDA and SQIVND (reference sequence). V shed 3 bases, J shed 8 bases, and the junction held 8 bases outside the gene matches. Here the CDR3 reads CASSIRDRTRGYTF. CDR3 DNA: TGTGCCAGTAGTATTCGGGACAGGACCCGCGGCTACACCTTC.

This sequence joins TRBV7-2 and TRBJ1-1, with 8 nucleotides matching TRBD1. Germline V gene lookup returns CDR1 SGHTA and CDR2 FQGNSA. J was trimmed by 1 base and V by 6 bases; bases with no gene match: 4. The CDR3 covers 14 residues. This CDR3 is CASRTGQGNTEAFF. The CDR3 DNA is TGTGCCAGCAGGACCGGACAGGGGAACACTGAAGCTTTCTTT.

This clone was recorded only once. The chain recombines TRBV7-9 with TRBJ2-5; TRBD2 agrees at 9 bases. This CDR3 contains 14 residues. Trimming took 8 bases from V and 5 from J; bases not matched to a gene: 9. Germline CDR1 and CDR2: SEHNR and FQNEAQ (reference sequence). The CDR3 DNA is TGTGCCAGCGCACCGGGACTAGCTGAGGAGACCCAGTACTTC. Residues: CASAPGLAEETQYF. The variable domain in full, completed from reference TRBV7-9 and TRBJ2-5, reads DTGVSQNPRHKITKRGQNVTFRCDPISEHNRLYWYRQTLGQGPEFLTYFQNEAQLEKSRLLSDRFSAERPKGSFSTLEIQRTEQGDSAMYLCASAPGLAEETQYFGPGTRLLVL.

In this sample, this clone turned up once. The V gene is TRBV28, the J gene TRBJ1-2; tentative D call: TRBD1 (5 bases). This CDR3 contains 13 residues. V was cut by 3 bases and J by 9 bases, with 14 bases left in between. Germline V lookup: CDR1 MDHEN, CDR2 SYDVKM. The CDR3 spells CASSLWGGQRYTF. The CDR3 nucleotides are TGTGCCAGCAGTTTGTGGGGCGGACAACGCTACACCTTC.

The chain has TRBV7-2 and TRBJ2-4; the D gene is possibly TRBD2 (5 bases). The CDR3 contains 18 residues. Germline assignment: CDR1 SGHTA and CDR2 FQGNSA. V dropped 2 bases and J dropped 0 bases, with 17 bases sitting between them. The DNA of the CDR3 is TGTGCCAGCAGCTTAACTAGGCCTCCCCGGGTAGCCAAAAACATTCAGTACTTC. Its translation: CASSLTRPPRVAKNIQYF.

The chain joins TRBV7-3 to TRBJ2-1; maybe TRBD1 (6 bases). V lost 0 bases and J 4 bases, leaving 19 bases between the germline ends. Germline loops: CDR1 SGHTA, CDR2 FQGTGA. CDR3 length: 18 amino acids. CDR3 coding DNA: TGTGCCAGCAGCTTAACGGGGACACCCATTGAGAAGTACAATGAGCAGTTCTTC. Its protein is CASSLTGTPIEKYNEQFF.

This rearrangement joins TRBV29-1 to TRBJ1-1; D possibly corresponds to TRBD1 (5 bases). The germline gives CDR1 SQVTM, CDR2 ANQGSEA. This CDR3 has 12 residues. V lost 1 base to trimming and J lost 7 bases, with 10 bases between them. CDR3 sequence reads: CSVEGQGFEAFF. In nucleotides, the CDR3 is TGCAGCGTTGAAGGGCAGGGCTTTGAAGCTTTCTTT.

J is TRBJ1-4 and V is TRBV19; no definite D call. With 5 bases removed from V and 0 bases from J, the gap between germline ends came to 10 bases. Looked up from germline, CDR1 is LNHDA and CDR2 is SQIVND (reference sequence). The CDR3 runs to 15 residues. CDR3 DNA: TGTGCCAGTAGTGGAGACCTCGCAACTAATGAAAAACTGTTTTTT. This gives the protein CASSGDLATNEKLFF.

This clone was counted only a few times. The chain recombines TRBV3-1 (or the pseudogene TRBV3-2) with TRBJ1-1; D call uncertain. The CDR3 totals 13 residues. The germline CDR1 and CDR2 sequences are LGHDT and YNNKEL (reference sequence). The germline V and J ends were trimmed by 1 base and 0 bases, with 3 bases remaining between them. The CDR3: CASSQGVNTEAFF. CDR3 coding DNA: TGTGCCAGCAGCCAAGGCGTGAACACTGAAGCTTTCTTT.